This T cell receptor beta chain derives from a study of blood T cell repertoires in COVID-19. Across the whole study: Both acute and convalescent COVID-19 samples were obtained from the United States, Italy and Spain.

Authors' analysis steps: Estimation of nucleated cell counts was performed using reference gene primer amplification. Here immunoSEQ multiplex PCR was the method, and the copy in TCRdb shows in-frame clones only, minus some. V, J and clone size are taken as reported in that table, and D and trimming were inferred from the DNA itself. The table records a few hundred thousand clones, roughly 87% of them present only once. This clone was recorded only once. The receptor was derived from a woman aged 45-65 years who had recovered from COVID-19. Sequenced material: peripheral blood.

The CDR3 DNA reads as TGTGCCAGCAGCCGAAACAGGGGGAGCTCCTACAATGAGCAGTTCTTC. Encoded protein: CASSRNRGSSYNEQFF. The chain recombines TRBV5-6 with TRBJ2-1, with TRBD1 matching 8 bases. The germline gives CDR1 SGHDT, CDR2 YYEEEE. The CDR3 is 16 amino acids. J was trimmed by 0 bases and V by 4 bases; bases with no gene match: 6.